The source of this T cell receptor (beta chain) is a study of cytomegalovirus exposure and HLA in healthy donors. Study results and limitations: In vitro testing confirmed a few CMV-associated chains as specific for CMV antigens. In a later analysis, at a false discovery rate of 0.05, 15,000 to 20,000 TCR beta sequences matched HLA alleles.

As regards this clone: The target antigen is unknown.

Primers: 60 Vbeta forward and 13 Jbeta reverse. The method was immunoSEQ multiplex PCR; TCRdb's version includes in-frame clones alone and lacks a portion of them. The sample has 150,000 or so clones; roughly 80% are singletons. The sequencing input was PBMCs. The TCR originated in a man aged 25 to 45 in good health and CMV-seropositive.

CDR3 coding DNA: TGTGCCAGCAGCAAATTAAGGGTAGGACAGATCTACGAGCAGTACTTC. Residues: CASSKLRVGQIYEQYF. This sequence joins TRBV21-1 and TRBJ2-7; TRBD1 reflects the table's D call only, with no check against the DNA. TRBV21-1 is deemed a pseudogene. The CDR3 consists of 16 residues.